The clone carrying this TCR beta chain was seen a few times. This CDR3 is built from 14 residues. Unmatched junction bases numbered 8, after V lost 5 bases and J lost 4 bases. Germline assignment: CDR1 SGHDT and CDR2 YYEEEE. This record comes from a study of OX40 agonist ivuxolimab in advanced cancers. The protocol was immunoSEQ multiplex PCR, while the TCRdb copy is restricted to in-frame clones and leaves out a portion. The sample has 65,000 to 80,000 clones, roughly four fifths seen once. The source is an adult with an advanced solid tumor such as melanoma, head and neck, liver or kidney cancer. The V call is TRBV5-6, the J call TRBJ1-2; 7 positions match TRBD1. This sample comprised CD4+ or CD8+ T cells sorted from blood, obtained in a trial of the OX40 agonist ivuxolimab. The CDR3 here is CASRLLDRPYGYTF. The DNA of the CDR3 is TGTGCCAGCAGGCTGCTGGACAGGCCCTATGGCTACACCTTC.